This TCR beta chain was sequenced in a study of T cell responses to AZD1222 COVID-19 vaccine. The table came from immunoSEQ multiplex PCR; TCRdb's copy has only in-frame clones and leaves some out. The sample lists roughly 180,000 clones; about 90% were seen once. Study-wide points: Possibly, clonal diversity was underestimated; donors were largely white British and included more females. Compared with day 0, the breadth and depth of the Spike-specific TCR repertoire rose significantly after two doses of AZD1222.

CDR3 length: 14 residues. CDR1 is MDHEN, CDR2 SYDVKM, per germline. The V gene end was trimmed by 5 bases and the J gene end by 9 bases; junction bases not matched to a gene: 5. A note on this clone: Its antigen is unknown.

The gene calls are TRBV28 and TRBJ1-6; 9 bases fit TRBD1. This material consisted of peripheral blood, taken on day 0 of AZD1222 vaccination. The sequence was obtained from an adult in good health. CDR3 nucleotide sequence: TGTGCCAGCAGTCTAAAGGACAGGGGTTCACCCCTCCACTTT. It specifies CASSLKDRGSPLHF.